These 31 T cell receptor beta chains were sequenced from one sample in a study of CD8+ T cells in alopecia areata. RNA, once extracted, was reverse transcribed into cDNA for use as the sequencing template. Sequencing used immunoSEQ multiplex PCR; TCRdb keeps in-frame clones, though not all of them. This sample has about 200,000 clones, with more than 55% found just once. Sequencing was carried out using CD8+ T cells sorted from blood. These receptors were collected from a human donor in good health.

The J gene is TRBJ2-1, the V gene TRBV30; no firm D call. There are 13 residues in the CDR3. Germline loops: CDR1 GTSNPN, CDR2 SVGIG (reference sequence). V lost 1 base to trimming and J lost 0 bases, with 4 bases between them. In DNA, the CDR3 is TGTGCCTGGAGTGAATACTCCTACAATGAGCAGTTCTTC. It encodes CAWSEYSYNEQFF.

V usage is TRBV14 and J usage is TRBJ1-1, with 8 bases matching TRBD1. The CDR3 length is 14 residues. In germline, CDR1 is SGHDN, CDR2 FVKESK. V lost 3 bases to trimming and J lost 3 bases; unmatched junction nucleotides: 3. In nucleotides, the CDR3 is TGTGCCAGCAGCCAGAGGACAGGGCACACTGAAGCTTTCTTT. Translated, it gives CASSQRTGHTEAFF. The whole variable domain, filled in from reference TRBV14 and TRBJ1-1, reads EAGVTQFPSHSVIEKGQTVTLRCDPISGHDNLYWYRRVMGKEIKFLLHFVKESKQDESGMPNNRFLAERTGGTYSTLKVQPAELEDSGVYFCASSQRTGHTEAFFGQGTRLTVV.

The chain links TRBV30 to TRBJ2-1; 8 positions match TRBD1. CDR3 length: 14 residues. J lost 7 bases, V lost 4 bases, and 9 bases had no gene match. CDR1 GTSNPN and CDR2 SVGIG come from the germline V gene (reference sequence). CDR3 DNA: TGTGCCTGGATCCCTGAGGACAGGGTAAATGAGCAGTTCTTC. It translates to CAWIPEDRVNEQFF.

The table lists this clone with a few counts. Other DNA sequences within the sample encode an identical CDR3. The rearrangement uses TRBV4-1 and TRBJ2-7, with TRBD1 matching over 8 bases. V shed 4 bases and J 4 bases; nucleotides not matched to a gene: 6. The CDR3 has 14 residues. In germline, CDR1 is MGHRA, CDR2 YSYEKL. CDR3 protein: CASSPGTGSYEQYF. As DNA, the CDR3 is TGCGCCAGCAGCCCCGGGACAGGAAGTTACGAGCAGTACTTC.

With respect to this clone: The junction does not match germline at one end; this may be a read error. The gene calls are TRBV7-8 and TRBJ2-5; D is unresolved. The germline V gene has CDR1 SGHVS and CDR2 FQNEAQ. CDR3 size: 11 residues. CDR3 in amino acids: CASSSLPVLHF. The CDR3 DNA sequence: TGTGCCAGCAGCTCGCTTCCTGTTCTCCACTTC.

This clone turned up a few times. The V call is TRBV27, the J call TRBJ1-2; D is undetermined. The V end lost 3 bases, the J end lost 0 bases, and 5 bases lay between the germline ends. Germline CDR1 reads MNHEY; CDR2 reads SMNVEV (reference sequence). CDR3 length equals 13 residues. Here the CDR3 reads CASSFAANYGYTF. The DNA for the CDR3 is TGTGCCAGCAGTTTTGCGGCTAACTATGGCTACACCTTC.

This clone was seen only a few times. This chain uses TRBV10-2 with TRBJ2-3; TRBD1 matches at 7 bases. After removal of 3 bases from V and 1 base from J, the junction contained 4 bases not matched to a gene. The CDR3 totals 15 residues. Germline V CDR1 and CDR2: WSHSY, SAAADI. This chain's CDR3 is CASSDRDRGTDTQYF. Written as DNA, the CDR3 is TGCGCCAGCAGTGACCGAGACAGGGGCACAGATACGCAGTATTTT.

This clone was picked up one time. As DNA, the CDR3 is TGTGCCAGCAGCGTAGGAGGGGGAGGAGACATTCAGTACTTC. This codes for CASSVGGGGDIQYF. The gene calls are TRBV9 and TRBJ2-4; D is perhaps TRBD1 or TRBD2 (6 bases each). The V and J ends lost 0 bases and 8 bases respectively, with 12 bases between them. CDR1 is SGDLS and CDR2 is YYNGEE in the germline V gene. The CDR3 consists of 14 residues.

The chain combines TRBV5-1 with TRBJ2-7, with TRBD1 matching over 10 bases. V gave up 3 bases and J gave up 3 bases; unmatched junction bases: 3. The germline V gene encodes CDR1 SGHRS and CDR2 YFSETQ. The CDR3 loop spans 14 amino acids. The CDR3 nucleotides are TGCGCCAGCAGCTGGGGACAGGGGAACTACGAGCAGTACTTC. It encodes CASSWGQGNYEQYF.

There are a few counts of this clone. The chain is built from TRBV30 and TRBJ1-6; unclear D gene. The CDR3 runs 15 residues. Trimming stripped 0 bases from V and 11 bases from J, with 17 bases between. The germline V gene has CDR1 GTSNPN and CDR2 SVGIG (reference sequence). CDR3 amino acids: CAWSVPRQLGPPLHF. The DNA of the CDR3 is TGTGCCTGGAGTGTGCCCAGGCAGCTGGGTCCACCCCTCCACTTT.

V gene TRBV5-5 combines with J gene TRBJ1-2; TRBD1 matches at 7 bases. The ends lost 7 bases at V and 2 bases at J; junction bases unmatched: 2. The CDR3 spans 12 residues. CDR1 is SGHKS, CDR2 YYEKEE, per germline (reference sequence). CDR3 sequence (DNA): TGTGCCAGCCTGGGACAGAACTATGGCTACACCTTC. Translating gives CASLGQNYGYTF.

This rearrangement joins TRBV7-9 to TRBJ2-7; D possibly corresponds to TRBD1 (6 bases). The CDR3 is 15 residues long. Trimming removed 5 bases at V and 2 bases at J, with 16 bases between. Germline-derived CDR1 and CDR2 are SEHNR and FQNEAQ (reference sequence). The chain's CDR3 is CASSPLDRPTYEQYF. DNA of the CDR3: TGTGCCAGCAGCCCTCTAGACAGGCCAACCTACGAGCAGTACTTC.

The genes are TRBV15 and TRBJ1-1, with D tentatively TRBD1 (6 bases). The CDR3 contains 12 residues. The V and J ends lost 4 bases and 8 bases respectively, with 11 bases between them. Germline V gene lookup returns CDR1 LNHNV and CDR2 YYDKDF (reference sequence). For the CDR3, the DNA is TGTGCCACCAGCATAGAAGGGGGGGAAGCTTTCTTT. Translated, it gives CATSIEGGEAFF.

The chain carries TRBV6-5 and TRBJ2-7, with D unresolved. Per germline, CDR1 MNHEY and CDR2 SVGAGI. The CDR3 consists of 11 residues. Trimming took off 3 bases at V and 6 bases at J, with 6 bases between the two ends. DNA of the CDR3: TGTGCCAGCAGTTATCGGCGCGAGCAGTACTTC. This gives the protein CASSYRREQYF.

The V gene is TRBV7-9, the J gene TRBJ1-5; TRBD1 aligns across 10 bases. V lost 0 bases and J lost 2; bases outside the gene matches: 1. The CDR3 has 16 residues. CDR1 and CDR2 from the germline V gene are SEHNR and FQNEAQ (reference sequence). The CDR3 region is CASSLAGTGGNQPQHF. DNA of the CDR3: TGTGCCAGCAGCTTAGCCGGGACAGGGGGCAATCAGCCCCAGCATTTT.

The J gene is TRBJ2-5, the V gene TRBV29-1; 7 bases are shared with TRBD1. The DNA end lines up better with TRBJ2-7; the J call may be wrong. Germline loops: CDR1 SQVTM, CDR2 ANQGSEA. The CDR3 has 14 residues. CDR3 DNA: TGCAGCGTCCTACCCGGGACAGATCTTTTCGAGCAGTACTTC. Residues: CSVLPGTDLFEQYF.

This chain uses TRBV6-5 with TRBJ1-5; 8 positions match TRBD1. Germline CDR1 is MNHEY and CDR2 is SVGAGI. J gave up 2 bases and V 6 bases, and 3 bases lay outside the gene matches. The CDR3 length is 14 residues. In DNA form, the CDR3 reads TGTGCCAGCAGCCTACAGGGGGGCAATCAGCCCCAGCATTTT. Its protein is CASSLQGGNQPQHF.

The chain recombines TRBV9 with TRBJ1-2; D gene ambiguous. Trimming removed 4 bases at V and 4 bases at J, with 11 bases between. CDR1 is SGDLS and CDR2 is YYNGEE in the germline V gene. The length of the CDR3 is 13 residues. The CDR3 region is CASSPPLRYGYTF. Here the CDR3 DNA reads TGTGCCAGCAGCCCACCCCTCCGCTATGGCTACACCTTC.

Written as DNA, the CDR3 is TGCGCCAGCAGTGAGAACGGCTACGAGCAGTACTTC. Translated, it gives CASSENGYEQYF. The chain is built from TRBV10-2 and TRBJ2-7; D not certain. The CDR3 has 12 amino acids. The germline V gene encodes CDR1 WSHSY and CDR2 SAAADI. V lost 2 bases and J 3 bases, leaving 5 bases between the germline ends.

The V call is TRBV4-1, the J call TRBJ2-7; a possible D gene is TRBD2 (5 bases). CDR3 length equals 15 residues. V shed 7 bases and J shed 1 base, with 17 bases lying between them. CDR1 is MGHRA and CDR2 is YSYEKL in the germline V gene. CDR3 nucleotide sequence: TGCGCCAGCACCCCCCAGGACGGAGGATCCTACGAGCAGTACTTC. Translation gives CASTPQDGGSYEQYF.

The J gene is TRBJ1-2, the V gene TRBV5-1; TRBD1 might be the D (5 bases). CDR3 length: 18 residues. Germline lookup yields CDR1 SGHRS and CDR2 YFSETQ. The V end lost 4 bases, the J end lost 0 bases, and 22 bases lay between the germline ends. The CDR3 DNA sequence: TGCGCCAGCAGCCTTGTGCCCGGGACGGAGGTTTCTAACTATGGCTACACCTTC. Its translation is CASSLVPGTEVSNYGYTF.

In nucleotides, the CDR3 is TGCGCCAGCAGCCAGCCGACAGTTAGCACAGATACGCAGTATTTT. Translated: CASSQPTVSTDTQYF. The V gene is TRBV4-1, the J gene TRBJ2-3; perhaps TRBD1 as D (5 bases). With 3 bases removed from V and 0 bases from J, the gap between germline ends came to 10 bases. The CDR3 is 15 residues long. Germline loops: CDR1 MGHRA, CDR2 YSYEKL.

The CDR3 sequence is CASSPRTSRPGELFF. For the CDR3, the DNA is TGTGCCAGCAGCCCCCGGACTAGTCGGCCCGGGGAGCTGTTTTTT. The V and J genes are TRBV7-6 and TRBJ2-2, with 7 positions matching TRBD2. The CDR3 sequence is 15 residues long. The V segment lost 5 bases and the J segment 6 bases; nucleotides outside the gene matches: 9. CDR1 is SGHVS, CDR2 FNYEAQ, per germline.

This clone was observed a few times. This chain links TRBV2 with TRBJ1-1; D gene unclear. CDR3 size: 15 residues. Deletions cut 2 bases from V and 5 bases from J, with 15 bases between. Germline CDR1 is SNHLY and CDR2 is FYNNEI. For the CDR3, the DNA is TGTGCCAGCAGTGAATTTACGGGCTGGAAGACTGAAGCTTTCTTT. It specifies CASSEFTGWKTEAFF.

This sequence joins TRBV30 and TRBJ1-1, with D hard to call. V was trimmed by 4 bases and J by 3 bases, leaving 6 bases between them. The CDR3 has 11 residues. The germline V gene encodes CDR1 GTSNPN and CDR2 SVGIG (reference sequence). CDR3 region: CAWKQYTEAFF. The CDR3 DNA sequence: TGTGCCTGGAAACAGTACACTGAAGCTTTCTTT.

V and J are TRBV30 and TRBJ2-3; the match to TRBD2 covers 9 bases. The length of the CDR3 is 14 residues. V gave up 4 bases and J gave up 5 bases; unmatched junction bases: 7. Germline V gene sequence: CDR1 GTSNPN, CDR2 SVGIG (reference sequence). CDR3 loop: CAWTIAGGLDTQYF. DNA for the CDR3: TGTGCCTGGACTATTGCGGGGGGGTTAGATACGCAGTATTTT.

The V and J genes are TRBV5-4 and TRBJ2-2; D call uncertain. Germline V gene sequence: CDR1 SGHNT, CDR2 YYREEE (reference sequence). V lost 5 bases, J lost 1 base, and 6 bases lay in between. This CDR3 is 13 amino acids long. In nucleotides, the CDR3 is TGTGCCAGCAGTATCGGGAACACCGGGGAGCTGTTTTTT. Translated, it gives CASSIGNTGELFF.

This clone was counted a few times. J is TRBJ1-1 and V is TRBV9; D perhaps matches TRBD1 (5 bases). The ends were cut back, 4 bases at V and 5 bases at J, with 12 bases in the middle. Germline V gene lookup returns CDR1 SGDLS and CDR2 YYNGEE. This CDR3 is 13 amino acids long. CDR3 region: CASSPGGRTEAFF. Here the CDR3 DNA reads TGTGCCAGCAGCCCCGGGGGAAGGACTGAAGCTTTCTTT. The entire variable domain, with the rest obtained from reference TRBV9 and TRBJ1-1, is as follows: DSGVTQTPKHLITATGQRVTLRCSPRSGDLSVYWYQQSLDQGLQFLIQYYNGEERAKGNILERFSAQQFPDLHSELNLSSLELGDSALYFCASSPGGRTEAFFGQGTRLTVV.

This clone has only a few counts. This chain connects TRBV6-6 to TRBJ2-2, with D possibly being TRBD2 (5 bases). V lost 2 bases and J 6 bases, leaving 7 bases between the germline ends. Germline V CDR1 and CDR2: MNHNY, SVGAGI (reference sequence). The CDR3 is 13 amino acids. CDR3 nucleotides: TGTGCCAGCAGTTACGTGGGAGCCGGGGAGCTGTTTTTT. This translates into CASSYVGAGELFF.

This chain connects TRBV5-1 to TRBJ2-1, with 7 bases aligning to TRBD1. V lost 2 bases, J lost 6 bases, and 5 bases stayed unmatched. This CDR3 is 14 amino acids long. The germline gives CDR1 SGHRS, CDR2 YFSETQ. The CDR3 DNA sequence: TGCGCCAGCAGCTTAGGACAGGCTCTCAATGAGCAGTTCTTC. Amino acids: CASSLGQALNEQFF.

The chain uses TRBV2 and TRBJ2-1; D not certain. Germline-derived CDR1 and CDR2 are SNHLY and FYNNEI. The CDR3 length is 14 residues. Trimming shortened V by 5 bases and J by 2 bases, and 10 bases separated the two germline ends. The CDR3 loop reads CASSRYKTYNEQFF. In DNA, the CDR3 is TGTGCCAGCAGTCGGTATAAAACCTACAATGAGCAGTTCTTC.